The present T cell receptor beta chain was sequenced within a study of shared clonotypes between healthy human individuals. This CDR3 is built from 11 residues. CDR1 is SGHNT, CDR2 YENEEA, per germline. V lost 1 base and J lost 10, with 5 bases in between. Study-level points and caveats: In contrast to clonotypes shared by all four donors, non-shared clonotypes had lower generation probabilities.

This clone was seen once. Antigen specificity is unknown. The sample has other DNA sequences that encode this CDR3 too. The repertoire was sequenced with immunoSEQ multiplex PCR; TCRdb's copy has only in-frame clones and lacks some. The sample shows about 2.4 million clones, approximately 93% of them seen only once. The receptor was derived from a young man in good health. Some clones in this sample may be carry-over from other donors' samples. Material for sequencing was naive CD4+ T cells from PBMCs. Documented subset: CD45RA+ positively selected. The V gene is TRBV11-3, the J gene TRBJ2-1; D call uncertain. The CDR3 DNA follows: TGTGCCAGCAGCTTAGGGTACGAGCAGTTCTTC. The encoded protein is CASSLGYEQFF.